The clone carrying this TCR beta chain was seen a few times. Its antigen is as yet unknown. The data originate from a study of T-cell reconstitution after alpha-beta-depleted transplantation in children. Study findings and constraints: Surviving thymic progenitors and recipient T cells were the source of high TCRbeta diversity at day 60 in some patients. About two months after transplant, alpha-beta T cells reportedly came from several hundred expanded graft clones.

Germline values: CDR1 ENHRY, CDR2 SYGVKD. This CDR3 comprises 12 residues. The V end was cut by 8 bases, the J end by 7 bases, with 13 bases between. During its preparation, the TCRbeta library received unique molecular identifiers. TCRdb re-derived calls from the PCR reads in MiXCR, one entry per CDR3 protein. The sample gives about 120,000 distinct CDR3 sequences, roughly 23% of which show up once; roughly 10% is in the top ten. The sequenced sample was PBMCs, mostly from graft donor cells, obtained 180 days after TCRalphabeta/CD19-depleted stem cell transplant. This rearrangement joins TRBV10-3 to TRBJ2-3, with D tentatively TRBD2 (6 bases). The source is a male patient under 10 years old who had a stem cell transplant for chronic granulomatous disease, so the T cells may come from the graft donor. CDR3: CAIASGENTQYF. The DNA of the CDR3 is TGTGCCATCGCGTCGGGAGAAAATACGCAGTATTTT.